Below are 2 T cell receptor beta chains sequenced from a single sample in a study of blood T cell repertoires in COVID-19. Some clones are missing from TCRdb's copy, which holds only in-frame ones; the method was immunoSEQ multiplex PCR. Of some 390,000 clones in the sample, approximately 89% are singletons; the top ten hold approximately 2.4%. The sequencing sample was made of peripheral blood. The receptor source for this set is a woman in her fifties or sixties with COVID-19, enrolled during active disease.

This clone was counted only a few times. The V gene is TRBV3-1 (or the pseudogene TRBV3-2), the J gene TRBJ2-3, with a tentative D call TRBD2 (5 bases). Germline loops: CDR1 LGHDT, CDR2 YNNKEL (reference sequence). The CDR3 consists of 14 residues. Trimming pared 2 bases from V and 7 bases from J, leaving 13 bases between. CDR3 amino acids: CASSQRALAHTQYF. CDR3 bases: TGTGCCAGCAGCCAACGCGCCCTAGCTCATACGCAGTATTTT.

The V gene is TRBV28, the J gene TRBJ1-4; 8 nucleotides line up with TRBD1. V lost 5 bases, J lost 6 bases, and 5 bases stayed unmatched. Germline V CDR1 and CDR2: MDHEN, SYDVKM. The CDR3 contains 14 residues. The CDR3: CASSLGQGDEKLFF. CDR3 DNA sequence: TGTGCCAGCAGTCTCGGACAGGGCGATGAAAAACTGTTTTTT.